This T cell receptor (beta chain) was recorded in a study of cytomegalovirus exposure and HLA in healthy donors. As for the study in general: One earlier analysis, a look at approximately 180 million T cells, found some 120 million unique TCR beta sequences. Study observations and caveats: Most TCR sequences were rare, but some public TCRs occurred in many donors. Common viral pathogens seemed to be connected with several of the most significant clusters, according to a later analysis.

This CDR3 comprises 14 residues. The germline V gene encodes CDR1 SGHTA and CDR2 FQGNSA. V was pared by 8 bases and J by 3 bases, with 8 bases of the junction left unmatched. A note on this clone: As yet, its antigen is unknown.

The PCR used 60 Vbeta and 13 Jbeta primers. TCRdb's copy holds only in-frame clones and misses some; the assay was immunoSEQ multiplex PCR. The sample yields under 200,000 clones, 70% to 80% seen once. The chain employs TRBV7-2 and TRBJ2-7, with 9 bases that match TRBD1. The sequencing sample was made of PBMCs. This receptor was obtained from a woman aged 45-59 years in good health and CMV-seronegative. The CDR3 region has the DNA TGTGCCAGCCGCCCGGGACAGGGATACTACGAGCAGTACTTC. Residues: CASRPGQGYYEQYF.